The present T cell receptor (beta chain) was sequenced within a study of patients and donors after allogeneic stem cell transplantation (dated by TCRdb to the early 2020s). As concerns this clonotype: Its recognized antigen is unknown. No quality values exist for individual bases; no much larger clone is one base distant.

The library relied on RT-PCR. TCRdb names NextSeq 550 as the instrument used. Using fastp trimming at Q25 and MiXCR clonotype assembly, TCRdb reanalyzed the public sequencing data and kept in-frame beta chains. Records with the same CDR3 protein are collapsed into one entry carrying the most frequent genes and DNA. This sample is represented by about 7,100 distinct CDR3 sequences; roughly 13% of them were singletons. Approximately 55% of the sample belongs to the ten largest clones. The clonotype comes from a human donor who was either an allogeneic HSCT recipient or a stem cell or donor lymphocyte infusion donor (not recorded which). It is not recorded whose cells these are; they may come from a transplant donor. The specimen was blood, either unsorted or a sorted T cell fraction (not recorded which).

The CDR3 region: CASSPRRDRVSQPQHF. The DNA reads as follows: TGCGCCAGCAGCCCCCGACGCGACAGGGTAAGCCAGCCCCAGCATTTT. The sequence links TRBV4-3 to TRBJ1-5; the central 7 bases match TRBD1. The CDR3 numbers 16 residues from cysteine through phenylalanine. The sequence is cut down to CDR3 DNA, 48 bases in frame from base 1. V is trimmed back by 4 bases and J by 7 bases, and the junction contains 13 bases that no gene match accounts for. Per the germline V gene, LGHNA is the CDR1 and YSLEER is the CDR2.